The 26 T cell receptor beta chains below were found in one sample sequenced in a study of blood T cell repertoires in COVID-19. This table comes from immunoSEQ multiplex PCR, and its TCRdb copy is limited to in-frame clones, with some not included. The repertoire consists of 150,000 to 200,000 clones, with more than 90% occurring once and the leading ten covering around 0.53%. The sequenced sample consisted of peripheral blood. The receptors stem from a man aged 45-65 years with acute or convalescent COVID-19.

The CDR3 sequence: CASSLVSVNEQFF. The CDR3 DNA reads TGCGCCAGCAGCTTGGTTTCTGTTAATGAGCAGTTCTTC. This rearrangement joins TRBV5-1 to TRBJ2-1; D uncertain. In germline, CDR1 is SGHRS, CDR2 YFSETQ. V was clipped by 0 bases and J by 7 bases, with 8 bases between them. The CDR3 is 13 amino acids. Together with reference TRBV5-1 and TRBJ2-1, the CDR3 gives the full variable domain: KAGVTQTPRYLIKTRGQQVTLSCSPISGHRSVSWYQQTPGQGLQFLFEYFSETQRNKGNFPGRFSGRQFSNSRSEMNVSTLELGDSALYLCASSLVSVNEQFFGPGTRLTVL.

This clone occurred once. The chain has TRBV9 and TRBJ2-1, with TRBD2 matching 9 bases. The V gene's germline CDR1 is SGDLS and CDR2 YYNGEE. Trimming removed 0 bases from V and 3 bases from J; junction bases left unmatched: 4. There are 16 residues in the CDR3. This chain's CDR3 is CASSVELAGNYNEQFF. The CDR3 DNA is TGTGCCAGCAGCGTAGAGCTAGCGGGGAACTACAATGAGCAGTTCTTC.

The CDR3 DNA reads as TGTGCCAGCAGCTTGCTGCGGTCTAGCACAGATACGCAGTATTTT. This gives the protein CASSLLRSSTDTQYF. V gene TRBV7-3 combines with J gene TRBJ2-3; D ambiguous. This CDR3 region has 15 residues. With 3 bases removed from V and 0 bases from J, the gap between germline ends came to 10 bases. The germline CDR1 and CDR2 sequences are SGHTA and FQGTGA. Drawing the rest from reference TRBV7-3 and TRBJ2-3, the complete variable domain is GAGVSQTPSNKVTEKGKYVELRCDPISGHTALYWYRQSLGQGPEFLIYFQGTGAADDSGLPNDRFFAVRPEGSVSTLKIQRTERGDSAVYLCASSLLRSSTDTQYFGPGTRLTVL.

Turning to this clone: The same CDR3 also results from other DNA sequences found in this sample. The chain employs TRBV19 and TRBJ2-1; D remains ambiguous. CDR1 is LNHDA, CDR2 SQIVND, per germline (reference sequence). The CDR3 runs 12 residues. V lost 0 bases and J lost 7, with 4 bases in between. The CDR3 sequence is CASSIDRNEQFF. Written as DNA, the CDR3 is TGTGCCAGTAGTATAGATCGGAATGAGCAGTTCTTC.

This clone was seen many times. The chain employs TRBV6-5 and TRBJ1-6; D unresolved. The CDR3 length is 16 residues. CDR1 and CDR2 (germline): MNHEY, SVGAGI. V lost 0 bases and J lost 5, with 11 bases in between. In DNA form, the CDR3 reads TGTGCCAGCAGTTACTCACCTAATGTGGATAATTCACCCCTCCACTTT. Its translation: CASSYSPNVDNSPLHF.

This clone showed up just a few times. The chain couples TRBV19 to TRBJ1-4; 7 bases align to TRBD1. The CDR3 length is 15 residues. Trimming removed 8 bases from V and 4 bases from J; junction bases left unmatched: 10. Germline CDR1 reads LNHDA; CDR2 reads SQIVND (reference sequence). The CDR3: CASRQEGAGNEKLFF. The DNA of the CDR3 is TGTGCCAGTCGTCAAGAGGGGGCCGGTAATGAAAAACTGTTTTTT.

Concerning this clone itself: The junction departs from germline at one end; a sequencing error may be responsible. The chain carries TRBV5-1 and TRBJ2-7; D is undetermined. CDR3 length: 12 residues. Germline V gene sequence: CDR1 SGHRS, CDR2 YFSETQ. In DNA, the CDR3 is TGCGCCAGCAGCACGGGTACTTCTTCGTGTGTCTTC. It translates to CASSTGTSSCVF.

The genes are TRBV3-1 (or the pseudogene TRBV3-2) and TRBJ1-2; no reliable D call. The CDR3 has 15 residues. The V and J ends lost 0 bases and 7 bases respectively, with 15 bases between them. CDR1 is LGHDT, CDR2 YNNKEL, per germline (reference sequence). In DNA form, the CDR3 reads TGTGCCAGCAGCCAAGATCTAGCCCAGAGGCTTGGCTACACCTTC. Amino acids: CASSQDLAQRLGYTF.

The chain recombines TRBV6-2 or TRBV6-3 with TRBJ2-6; TRBD1 matches at 10 bases. The CDR3 length is 19 residues. The junction had 10 bases not matched to a gene; V was cut back by 3 bases and J by 2 bases. Germline V gene lookup returns CDR1 MNHEY and CDR2 SVGEGT. The CDR3 protein is CASSYPPGQGLTGANVLTF. The CDR3 DNA reads as TGTGCCAGCAGTTATCCCCCGGGACAGGGGCTGACTGGGGCCAACGTCCTGACTTTC.

This clone has a single count. The chain employs TRBV24-1 and TRBJ2-2; 8 nucleotides align to TRBD1. CDR3 size: 17 residues. Germline loops: CDR1 KGHDR, CDR2 SFDVKD. V was clipped by 9 bases and J by 3 bases; unmatched bases: 14. This chain's CDR3 is CATPTPWTGQDTGELFF. The CDR3 DNA reads as TGTGCCACCCCCACCCCCTGGACAGGGCAGGACACCGGGGAGCTGTTTTTT.

This clone was counted a single time. The chain employs TRBV15 and TRBJ1-1; TRBD1 agrees at 7 bases. CDR3 size: 15 residues. V dropped 5 bases and J dropped 2; count of bases not matched to a gene: 8. Germline V CDR1 and CDR2: LNHNV, YYDKDF (reference sequence). CDR3 nucleotide sequence: TGTGCCACCAGCCCCGCCAGGGGGAGAAACACTGAAGCTTTCTTT. This translates into CATSPARGRNTEAFF.

The sample holds a few counts of this clone. The chain recombines TRBV28 with TRBJ2-7; possible D gene TRBD1, 6 bases. Germline V gene lookup returns CDR1 MDHEN and CDR2 SYDVKM. V shed 4 bases and J shed 1 base, with 8 bases lying between them. The CDR3 loop spans 13 amino acids. The CDR3 loop reads CASSSGTSYEQYV. CDR3 sequence (DNA): TGTGCCAGCAGTTCCGGGACATCCTACGAGCAGTACGTC.

The genes are TRBV3-1 (or the pseudogene TRBV3-2) and TRBJ1-3; 7 bases align to TRBD1. With 1 base clipped from V and 2 bases from J, the junction kept 2 bases outside the gene matches. Germline V gene lookup returns CDR1 LGHDT and CDR2 YNNKEL (reference sequence). This CDR3 spans 15 amino acids. The CDR3 protein is CASSQVQGTGNTIYF. Here the CDR3 DNA reads TGTGCCAGCAGCCAAGTACAGGGGACTGGAAACACCATATATTTT.

The rearrangement joins TRBV27 to TRBJ2-1; 7 nucleotides align to TRBD1. V was clipped by 6 bases and J by 8 bases; unmatched bases: 10. This CDR3 region has 14 residues. Germline V lookup: CDR1 MNHEY, CDR2 SMNVEV (reference sequence). CDR3 nucleotide sequence: TGTGCCAGCAGCCTGGGGGACAGCTTGGATGAGCAGTTCTTC. Amino acid sequence: CASSLGDSLDEQFF.

The V call is TRBV30, the J call TRBJ1-5; 12 nucleotides match TRBD1. CDR3 size: 16 residues. Germline V CDR1 and CDR2: GTSNPN, SVGIG (reference sequence). V lost 0 bases and J lost 3; bases outside the gene matches: 3. CDR3 sequence reads: CAWSVRDRGHNQPQHF. CDR3 coding DNA: TGTGCCTGGAGTGTCCGGGACAGGGGGCACAATCAGCCCCAGCATTTT.

The J gene is TRBJ2-1, the V gene TRBV5-4; a weak D match, TRBD2 (5 bases). The CDR3 consists of 17 residues. Germline assignment: CDR1 SGHNT and CDR2 YYREEE (reference sequence). The V and J ends lost 2 bases and 6 bases respectively, with 21 bases between them. Written as DNA, the CDR3 is TGTGCCAGCAGCTTTTCGGCGAATCAGCTACGGGGCAATGAGCAGTTCTTC. Amino acids: CASSFSANQLRGNEQFF.

CDR3 sequence (DNA): TGTGCCAGTAGGTCCCTCGATACGCAGTATTTT. Its protein is CASRSLDTQYF. This chain joins TRBV19 and TRBJ2-3, with D unclear. CDR1 and CDR2 from the germline V gene are LNHDA and SQIVND (reference sequence). V shed 6 bases and J shed 6 bases, with 7 bases lying between them. The CDR3 covers 11 residues. Using reference TRBV19 and TRBJ2-3 for the parts outside the CDR3, the full variable domain is DGGITQSPKYLFRKEGQNVTLSCEQNLNHDAMYWYRQDPGQGLRLIYYSQIVNDFQKGDIAEGYSVSREKKESFPLTVTSAQKNPTAFYLCASRSLDTQYFGPGTRLTVL.

This rearrangement joins TRBV10-3 to TRBJ2-2; 14 nucleotides agree with TRBD2. The CDR3 runs 20 residues. V dropped 2 bases and J dropped 5; count of bases not matched to a gene: 13. The V gene's germline CDR1 is ENHRY and CDR2 SYGVKD. The CDR3 DNA reads TGTGCCATCAGTGAGCCCGGACTAGCGGGAGGACCCCGGGGGACCGGGGAGCTGTTTTTT. It translates to CAISEPGLAGGPRGTGELFF.

This chain links TRBV11-2 with TRBJ2-5; a possible D gene is TRBD1 (5 bases). Germline CDR1 SGHAT, CDR2 FQNNGV. V was trimmed by 1 base and J by 2 bases, leaving 5 bases between them. The CDR3 spans 13 residues. The CDR3 DNA follows: TGTGCCAGCAGCTTAGGACAGCAAGAGACCCAGTACTTC. The encoded protein is CASSLGQQETQYF.

The V gene is TRBV13, the J gene TRBJ2-2; 8 positions match TRBD2. The CDR3 spans 15 residues. With V trimmed by 5 bases and J by 4 bases, 6 bases remained unmatched. The germline V gene encodes CDR1 PRHDT and CDR2 FYEKMQ (reference sequence). The CDR3 coding sequence is TGTGCCAGCAGCCCAACCGGGACTAGCACCGGGGAGCTGTTTTTT. Translation: CASSPTGTSTGELFF.

The CDR3 bases are TGTGCCAGCAGTTTTAGCGGGGGGTGGGATGAGCAGTTCTTC. Translated: CASSFSGGWDEQFF. The chain has TRBV6-6 and TRBJ2-1, with TRBD2 matching 10 bases. Germline-derived CDR1 and CDR2 are MNHNY and SVGAGI (reference sequence). This CDR3 is built from 14 residues. Unmatched junction bases numbered 5, after V lost 4 bases and J lost 8 bases.

This chain joins TRBV6-6 and TRBJ2-4; possible D gene TRBD1, 6 bases. The germline gives CDR1 MNHNY, CDR2 SVGAGI (reference sequence). This CDR3 comprises 13 residues. Trimming left V 2 bases short and J 9 bases short, with 11 bases between. CDR3 loop: CASSYGQGSIQYF. The CDR3 DNA reads TGTGCCAGCAGTTACGGGCAGGGGAGCATTCAGTACTTC.

This clone was recorded once. This chain links TRBV27 with TRBJ2-3; 10 positions match TRBD2. Germline V gene data show CDR1 as MNHEY and CDR2 as SMNVEV (reference sequence). The CDR3 contains 15 residues. After removal of 5 bases from V and 1 base from J, the junction contained 3 bases not matched to a gene. The CDR3 nucleotides are TGTGCCAGCAGTCTAGCGGGAGCGGGCACAGATACGCAGTATTTT. Protein sequence: CASSLAGAGTDTQYF.

The CDR3, as DNA: TGTGCCAGCAGCTTAGCGCCCAACAGTAACTATGGCTACACCTTC. It is translated as CASSLAPNSNYGYTF. The chain joins TRBV7-2 to TRBJ1-2, with D unresolved. There are 15 residues in the CDR3. Trimming removed 0 bases at V and 1 base at J, with 9 bases between. Germline lookup yields CDR1 SGHTA and CDR2 FQGNSA.

The chain joins TRBV3-1 (or the pseudogene TRBV3-2) to TRBJ1-1; TRBD1 matches at 7 bases. The V segment lost 3 bases and the J segment 1 base; nucleotides outside the gene matches: 5. Germline loops: CDR1 LGHDT, CDR2 YNNKEL (reference sequence). This CDR3 contains 15 residues. This CDR3 is CASSHTDRKNTEAFF. CDR3 nucleotides: TGTGCCAGCAGCCACACGGACAGGAAGAACACTGAAGCTTTCTTT.

This chain joins TRBV7-9 and TRBJ1-2; possibly TRBD1 for D (6 bases). Germline V gives CDR1 SEHNR, CDR2 FQNEAQ (reference sequence). The CDR3 runs to 13 residues. V was trimmed by 7 bases and J by 2 bases, leaving 11 bases between them. The CDR3 reads CASTQTGNYGYTF. The CDR3 bases are TGTGCCAGCACCCAAACAGGGAACTATGGCTACACCTTC.